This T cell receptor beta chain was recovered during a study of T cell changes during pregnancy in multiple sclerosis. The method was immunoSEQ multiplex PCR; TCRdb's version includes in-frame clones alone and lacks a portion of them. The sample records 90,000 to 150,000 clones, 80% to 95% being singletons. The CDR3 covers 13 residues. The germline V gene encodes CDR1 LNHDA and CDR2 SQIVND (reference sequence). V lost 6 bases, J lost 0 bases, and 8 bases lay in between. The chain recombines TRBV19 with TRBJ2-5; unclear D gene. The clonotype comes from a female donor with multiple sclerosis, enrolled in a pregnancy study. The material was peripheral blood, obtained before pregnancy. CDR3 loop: CASSPGYQETQYF. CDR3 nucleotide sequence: TGTGCCAGTAGCCCCGGGTACCAAGAGACCCAGTACTTC. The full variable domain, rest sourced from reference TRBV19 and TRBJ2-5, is DGGITQSPKYLFRKEGQNVTLSCEQNLNHDAMYWYRQDPGQGLRLIYYSQIVNDFQKGDIAEGYSVSREKKESFPLTVTSAQKNPTAFYLCASSPGYQETQYFGPGTRLLVL.